The 28 T cell receptor beta chains presented below share a single source sample, sequenced in a study of blood T cell repertoires in COVID-19 (dated by TCRdb to the early 2020s). Preparation of the library involved the immunoSEQ multiplex PCR assay. In TCRdb, the immuneACCESS table is reduced to in-frame sequences with V and J assigned. These tables do not hold every clone; where another copy was compared, an unresolved V gene accounts for under half, and the others remain unexplained. In this sample the table shows roughly 220,000 clones, about 86% of which occur a single time. About 3.8% of the sample lies in the top ten. Material for sequencing was PBMCs or T cells enriched from blood (not recorded which). The receptors shown here come from a woman aged 40 to 50 with acute COVID-19.

A remark on this clone: Other DNA sequences in this specimen translate into the identical CDR3. The rearrangement joins TRBV5-1 to TRBJ2-2; D might be TRBD1 (6 bases). V lost 4 bases, J lost 2 bases, and 12 bases lay in between. CDR3 length equals 15 residues. Germline CDR1 SGHRS, CDR2 YFSETQ. The CDR3 DNA sequence: TGCGCCAGCAGCCTCCGGGACACCAACACCGGGGAGCTGTTTTTT. It encodes CASSLRDTNTGELFF.

The chain combines TRBV28 with TRBJ2-1, with TRBD2 matching 7 bases. Germline V gene lookup returns CDR1 MDHEN and CDR2 SYDVKM. This CDR3 has 15 amino acids. Losses at the gene ends were 6 bases for V and 4 bases for J; bases not matched to a gene: 9. The CDR3 is CASSPPTAGYNEQFF. CDR3 DNA sequence: TGTGCCAGCAGCCCCCCGACAGCGGGGTACAATGAGCAGTTCTTC.

The rearrangement joins TRBV28 to TRBJ2-7; the match to TRBD2 covers 9 bases. The J segment lost 7 bases and the V segment lost 4 bases, leaving 11 bases of the junction unmatched. The CDR3 loop spans 15 amino acids. The germline CDR1 and CDR2 sequences are MDHEN and SYDVKM. Here the CDR3 DNA reads TGTGCCAGCAGTTCCGAGACTAGCGGCTACGGGGAGCAGTACTTC. The encoded protein is CASSSETSGYGEQYF.

The chain couples TRBV3-1 (or the pseudogene TRBV3-2) to TRBJ1-1; TRBD1 aligns across 7 bases. In germline, CDR1 is LGHDT, CDR2 YNNKEL (reference sequence). V shed 6 bases and J 1 base; nucleotides not matched to a gene: 11. CDR3 size: 16 residues. CDR3 bases: TGTGCCAGCAGACAATATTACAGGGGCGCGAACACTGAAGCTTTCTTT. This gives the protein CASRQYYRGANTEAFF.

The sample holds one count of this clone. The chain joins TRBV12-5 to TRBJ2-7; 8 bases line up with TRBD1. The V and J ends lost 3 bases and 6 bases, in that order; junction bases with no gene match: 7. The CDR3 spans 14 residues. Germline values: CDR1 LGHNT, CDR2 FRNRAP. The CDR3 nucleotides are TGTGCTAGTGGTTTCTCGGACAGGGCAGGCGAGCAGTACTTC. Amino acid sequence: CASGFSDRAGEQYF.

V is TRBV18 and J is TRBJ1-5; a possible D gene is TRBD1 (5 bases). The CDR3 covers 13 residues. Germline V lookup: CDR1 KGHSH, CDR2 LQKENI. Trimming took 3 bases from V and 11 from J, leaving 14 bases between them. The CDR3 loop is CASSPRPGLAQHF. CDR3 in DNA: TGTGCCAGCTCACCCCGCCCAGGGTTGGCCCAGCATTTT.

The chain recombines TRBV24-1 with TRBJ2-1; tentative D call: TRBD2 (5 bases). The CDR3 loop spans 13 amino acids. The germline V and J ends were trimmed by 6 bases and 5 bases, with 10 bases remaining between them. Germline V gene sequence: CDR1 KGHDR, CDR2 SFDVKD. The CDR3 nucleotides read TGTGCCACCAGTATGAGACTACACAATGAGCAGTTCTTC. It yields the protein CATSMRLHNEQFF.

The sample holds many counts of this clone. The chain carries TRBV11-1 and TRBJ2-3; D call uncertain. Trimming took off 2 bases at V and 6 bases at J, with 15 bases between the two ends. The CDR3 has 15 amino acids. Germline V lookup: CDR1 SGHAT, CDR2 FQDESV (reference sequence). The CDR3 DNA sequence: TGTGCCAGCAGCTTATGGAAACCTCCGAGGGATACGCAGTATTTT. It yields the protein CASSLWKPPRDTQYF.

V gene TRBV7-2 combines with J gene TRBJ1-2; D possibly corresponds to TRBD1 (5 bases). Germline CDR1 SGHTA, CDR2 FQGNSA. The germline V and J ends were trimmed by 4 bases and 4 bases, with 13 bases remaining between them. CDR3 length equals 14 residues. CDR3 in amino acids: CASSSQGGTYGYTF. The CDR3 coding sequence is TGTGCCAGCAGCTCGCAGGGAGGGACCTATGGCTACACCTTC.

The chain is built from TRBV27 and TRBJ2-1, with 8 positions matching TRBD2. Trimming took 10 bases from V and 4 from J; bases not matched to a gene: 12. Germline CDR1 is MNHEY and CDR2 is SMNVEV (reference sequence). This CDR3 is built from 15 residues. CDR3: CATRKGAGVYNEQFF. The CDR3 region has the DNA TGTGCCACCAGGAAAGGAGCGGGAGTTTACAATGAGCAGTTCTTC.

Details on this clone: Different DNA sequences within this sample yield the same CDR3. This chain uses TRBV28 with TRBJ1-5, with D unresolved. This CDR3 contains 12 residues. Trimming removed 6 bases from V and 7 bases from J, with 10 bases in between. Germline-derived CDR1 and CDR2 are MDHEN and SYDVKM. CDR3 coding DNA: TGTGCCAGCAGCAGAGGAGGCCAGCCCCAGCATTTT. Translated: CASSRGGQPQHF.

The chain has TRBV6-2 or TRBV6-3 and TRBJ2-7; 7 bases agree with TRBD1. Losses at the gene ends were 6 bases for V and 6 bases for J; bases not matched to a gene: 14. Germline values: CDR1 MNHEY, CDR2 SVGEGT. The CDR3 runs to 15 residues. CDR3 amino acids: CASSTGQLNLGEQYF. The CDR3 bases are TGTGCCAGCAGCACGGGACAGCTAAACCTCGGCGAGCAGTACTTC.

The chain couples TRBV5-6 to TRBJ2-5; the match to TRBD1 covers 7 bases. V lost 5 bases and J lost 5; bases outside the gene matches: 9. Looked up from germline, CDR1 is SGHDT and CDR2 is YYEEEE. The CDR3 is made up of 14 amino acids. Written as DNA, the CDR3 is TGTGCCAGCAGTCGACAGGGCCCCGGGGAGACCCAGTACTTC. It is translated as CASSRQGPGETQYF.

The rearrangement joins TRBV7-2 to TRBJ1-5; D not resolved. The V gene's germline CDR1 is SGHTA and CDR2 FQGNSA. Trimming took off 2 bases at V and 7 bases at J, with 12 bases between the two ends. This CDR3 spans 14 amino acids. This CDR3 reads CASSLREGGQPQHF. Here the CDR3 DNA reads TGTGCCAGCAGCTTACGTGAGGGAGGGCAGCCCCAGCATTTT.

The chain has TRBV5-5 and TRBJ2-1, with TRBD2 identical over 14 bases. J gave up 10 bases and V 0 bases, and 6 bases lay outside the gene matches. CDR3 length: 16 amino acids. The germline V gene encodes CDR1 SGHKS and CDR2 YYEKEE (reference sequence). CDR3 bases: TGTGCCAGCAGCTTGGGGGGACTAGCGGGAGTCGGGGAGCAGTTCTTC. This encodes CASSLGGLAGVGEQFF. Filled out from reference TRBV5-5 and TRBJ2-1, the complete variable domain reads DAGVTQSPTHLIKTRGQQVTLRCSPISGHKSVSWYQQVLGQGPQFIFQYYEKEERGRGNFPDRFSARQFPNYSSELNVNALLLGDSALYLCASSLGGLAGVGEQFFGPGTRLTVL.

This sequence joins TRBV10-2 and TRBJ2-1, with TRBD2 matching 7 bases. The J segment lost 4 bases and the V segment lost 0 bases, leaving 6 bases of the junction unmatched. The CDR3 loop spans 16 amino acids. The V gene's germline CDR1 is WSHSY and CDR2 SAAADI. CDR3: CASSESGGGPYNEQFF. DNA for the CDR3: TGCGCCAGCAGTGAGTCTGGGGGAGGGCCTTACAATGAGCAGTTCTTC.

The chain uses TRBV24-1 and TRBJ1-5; TRBD1 matches at 9 bases. Germline-derived CDR1 and CDR2 are KGHDR and SFDVKD. The ends lost 4 bases at V and 3 bases at J; junction bases unmatched: 6. The length of the CDR3 is 16 residues. The CDR3 DNA sequence: TGTGCCACCAGTGACCGAGGGACAGGGATCAATCAGCCCCAGCATTTT. Residues: CATSDRGTGINQPQHF.

This clone was recorded a few times. The J gene is TRBJ2-1, the V gene TRBV11-3, with TRBD2 matching 7 bases. This CDR3 is 16 amino acids long. The ends lost 1 base at V and 9 bases at J; junction bases unmatched: 12. Germline V lookup: CDR1 SGHNT, CDR2 YENEEA. The CDR3, as DNA: TGTGCCAGCAGCTTAGTTGGTGGCGGGAGTCAAGCTGAGCAGTTCTTC. Translating gives CASSLVGGGSQAEQFF.

The rearrangement links TRBV6-5 to TRBJ1-2; possible D gene TRBD1, 5 bases. This CDR3 has 15 amino acids. The V end was cut by 6 bases, the J end by 3 bases, with 17 bases between. The germline gives CDR1 MNHEY, CDR2 SVGAGI. Here the CDR3 DNA reads TGTGCCAGCAGGCCCCCTCGAACAGGAGACTATGGCTACACCTTC. Translation: CASRPPRTGDYGYTF.

The rearrangement links TRBV9 to TRBJ2-5; 7 bases align to TRBD1. Trimming at V came to 3 bases and at J to 2 bases, leaving 7 bases not matched to a gene. CDR3 length: 15 amino acids. Germline-derived CDR1 and CDR2 are SGDLS and YYNGEE. CDR3 DNA sequence: TGTGCCAGCAGCGGCTCCGGGACAGAACAAGAGACCCAGTACTTC. This encodes CASSGSGTEQETQYF.

The chain uses TRBV6-2 or TRBV6-3 and TRBJ2-7, with D maybe TRBD1 (6 bases). There are 15 residues in the CDR3. Trimming took 0 bases from V and 3 from J, leaving 12 bases between them. Germline V gene data show CDR1 as MNHEY and CDR2 as SVGEGT. The CDR3 sequence is CASSYSGTSIYEQYF. CDR3 sequence (DNA): TGTGCCAGCAGTTACTCTGGGACATCCATCTACGAGCAGTACTTC.

The chain is built from TRBV4-1 and TRBJ2-3; 8 bases are shared with TRBD2. The germline CDR1 and CDR2 sequences are MGHRA and YSYEKL. Losses at the gene ends were 1 base for V and 4 bases for J; bases not matched to a gene: 7. This CDR3 spans 16 amino acids. This CDR3 is CASSQVAGGIADTQYF. The DNA for the CDR3 is TGCGCCAGCAGCCAAGTGGCGGGAGGAATCGCAGATACGCAGTATTTT.

The chain employs TRBV9 and TRBJ2-3; D is ambiguous. CDR1 SGDLS and CDR2 YYNGEE come from the germline V gene. Trimming pared 6 bases from V and 6 bases from J, leaving 17 bases between. The CDR3 is 14 residues long. This chain's CDR3 is CASTLEENRDTQYF. Written as DNA, the CDR3 is TGTGCCAGCACCCTAGAGGAGAATAGGGATACGCAGTATTTT.

V is TRBV19 and J is TRBJ1-6; 9 nucleotides match TRBD1. The germline V gene encodes CDR1 LNHDA and CDR2 SQIVND (reference sequence). The CDR3 runs 16 residues. The V segment lost 4 bases and the J segment 7 bases; nucleotides outside the gene matches: 8. The CDR3 nucleotides are TGTGCCAGTAGTACCCTCCGGGGACAGGGAAATTCACCCCTCCACTTT. Its protein product is CASSTLRGQGNSPLHF.

The chain is built from TRBV27 and TRBJ1-5; no definite D call. The CDR3 runs to 15 residues. The ends were cut back, 4 bases at V and 3 bases at J, with 13 bases in the middle. Germline V CDR1 and CDR2: MNHEY, SMNVEV (reference sequence). The DNA for the CDR3 is TGTGCCAGCAGTTCCGAGGGCAGGATCAATCAGCCCCAGCATTTT. This encodes CASSSEGRINQPQHF.

J is TRBJ2-1 and V is TRBV6-2 or TRBV6-3; the match to TRBD2 covers 11 bases. Germline CDR1 and CDR2: MNHEY and SVGEGT. The CDR3 spans 15 residues. J gave up 7 bases and V 0 bases, and 2 bases lay outside the gene matches. This chain's CDR3 is CASSYSRLAGNEQFF. Here the CDR3 DNA reads TGTGCCAGCAGTTACTCGAGACTAGCGGGGAATGAGCAGTTCTTC.

This clone was picked up one time. The V gene is TRBV5-8, the J gene TRBJ1-2, with D hard to call. Trimming removed 6 bases from V and 4 bases from J, with 16 bases in between. The CDR3 spans 14 residues. Per the germline V gene, CDR1 is SGHTS and CDR2 is YDEGEE. The CDR3 DNA follows: TGTGCCAGCAAACTTGGGCGACAACTCTATGGCTACACCTTC. Protein product: CASKLGRQLYGYTF. The full variable domain, completed using reference TRBV5-8 and TRBJ1-2, is EAGVTQSPTHLIKTRGQQATLRCSPISGHTSVYWYQQALGLGLQFLLWYDEGEERNRGNFPPRFSGRQFPNYSSELNVNALELEDSALYLCASKLGRQLYGYTFGSGTRLTVV.

The chain is built from TRBV9 and TRBJ2-7, with 7 bases identical to TRBD1. Germline CDR1 SGDLS, CDR2 YYNGEE. With 3 bases clipped from V and 3 bases from J, the junction kept 6 bases outside the gene matches. The CDR3 is made up of 14 amino acids. Written as DNA, the CDR3 is TGTGCCAGCAGCGAGGGACAGAGAGGCTACGAGCAGTACTTC. It yields the protein CASSEGQRGYEQYF.